This T cell receptor (beta chain) derives from a study of blood T cell repertoires in COVID-19. Study in general: Whether acute or convalescent, the COVID-19 samples came from the United States, Italy and Spain. The analysed material was cDNA or gDNA that came from T cells, B-cell-depleted T cells, or PBMCs.

Assay used: immunoSEQ multiplex PCR; TCRdb lists only in-frame clones, some missing. The profile shows 120,000 to 150,000 clones, roughly nine tenths of them singletons. This CDR3 is built from 14 residues. From germline, CDR1 is SGHKS and CDR2 YYEKEE (reference sequence). Trimming removed 5 bases from V and 5 bases from J; junction bases left unmatched: 4. The Seattle patients joined while their infection was active and were tracked longitudinally afterward. The V and J genes are TRBV5-5 and TRBJ2-2; TRBD2 matches 9 bases. What was sequenced was peripheral blood. The origin of this receptor is a man in his late teens or twenties with COVID-19, enrolled during active disease. The CDR3 here is CASRAGGGTGELFF. CDR3 nucleotide sequence: TGTGCCAGCAGAGCGGGAGGAGGAACCGGGGAGCTGTTTTTT.